Here is one TCR beta chain with its context. Repertoires were generated with immunoSEQ multiplex PCR, while TCRdb's copy carries only in-frame clones and drops some. The table has about 90,000 clones, 90% to 95% seen once. The sample originates from a study of technical replicates of blood from a few donors. Trimming left V 5 bases short and J 0 bases short, with 7 bases between. Per germline, CDR1 SGHDN and CDR2 FVKESK. The CDR3 length is 13 residues. Sequenced: T cells isolated from PBMCs. The chain uses TRBV14 and TRBJ1-2; possible D gene TRBD1, 5 bases. The sequence derives from a human donor in good health. The CDR3 region is CASSTTANYGYTF. The CDR3 DNA reads as TGTGCCAGCAGCACGACAGCTAACTATGGCTACACCTTC. Filled out from reference TRBV14 and TRBJ1-2, the complete variable domain reads EAGVTQFPSHSVIEKGQTVTLRCDPISGHDNLYWYRRVMGKEIKFLLHFVKESKQDESGMPNNRFLAERTGGTYSTLKVQPAELEDSGVYFCASSTTANYGYTFGSGTRLTVV.